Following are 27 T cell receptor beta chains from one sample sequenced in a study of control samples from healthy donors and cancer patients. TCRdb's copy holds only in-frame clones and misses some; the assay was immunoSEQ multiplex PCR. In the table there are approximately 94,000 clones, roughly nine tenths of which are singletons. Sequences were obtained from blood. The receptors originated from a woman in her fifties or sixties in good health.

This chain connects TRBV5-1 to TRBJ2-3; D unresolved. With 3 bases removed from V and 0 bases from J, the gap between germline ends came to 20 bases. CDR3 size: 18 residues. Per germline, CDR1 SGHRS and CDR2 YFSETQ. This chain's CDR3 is CASSSAVAPVASTDTQYF. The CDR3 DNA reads TGCGCCAGCAGCTCCGCCGTGGCTCCGGTCGCTAGCACAGATACGCAGTATTTT.

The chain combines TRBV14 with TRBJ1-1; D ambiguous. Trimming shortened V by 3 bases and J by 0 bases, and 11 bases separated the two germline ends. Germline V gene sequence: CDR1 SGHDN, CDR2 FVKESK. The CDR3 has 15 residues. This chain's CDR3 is CASSHLSGVNTEAFF. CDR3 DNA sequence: TGTGCCAGCAGCCATCTCAGCGGTGTGAACACTGAAGCTTTCTTT.

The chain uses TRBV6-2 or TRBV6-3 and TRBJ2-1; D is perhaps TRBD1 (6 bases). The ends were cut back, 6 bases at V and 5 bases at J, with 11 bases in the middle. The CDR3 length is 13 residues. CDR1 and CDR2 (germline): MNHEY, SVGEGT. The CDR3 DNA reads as TGTGCCAGCAGCTCAGGGGCACACAATGAGCAGTTCTTC. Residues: CASSSGAHNEQFF.

CDR3: CASSNADLADEKLFF. CDR3 DNA sequence: TGTGCCAGCAGTAACGCAGACTTGGCGGATGAAAAACTGTTTTTT. The chain recombines TRBV28 with TRBJ1-4; D not resolved. Germline-derived CDR1 and CDR2 are MDHEN and SYDVKM. V lost 5 bases to trimming and J lost 6 bases, with 16 bases between them. The length of the CDR3 is 15 residues.

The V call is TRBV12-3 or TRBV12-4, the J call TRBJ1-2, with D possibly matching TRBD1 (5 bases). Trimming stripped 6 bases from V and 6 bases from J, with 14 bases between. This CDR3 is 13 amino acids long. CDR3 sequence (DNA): TGTGCCAGCAGGGTAACAGGTTTAGATGGCTACACCTTC. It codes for CASRVTGLDGYTF.

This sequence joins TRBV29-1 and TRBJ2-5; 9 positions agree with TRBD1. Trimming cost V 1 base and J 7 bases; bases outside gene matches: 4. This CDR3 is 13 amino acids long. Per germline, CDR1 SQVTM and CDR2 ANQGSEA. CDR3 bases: TGCAGCGTTGAAGTAGGACAGGGGTTGACCCAGTACTTC. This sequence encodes CSVEVGQGLTQYF. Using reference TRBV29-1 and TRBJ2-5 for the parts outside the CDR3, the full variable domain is SAVISQKPSRDICQRGTSLTIQCQVDSQVTMMFWYRQQPGQSLTLIATANQGSEATYESGFVIDKFPISRPNLTFSTLTVSNMSPEDSSIYLCSVEVGQGLTQYFGPGTRLLVL.

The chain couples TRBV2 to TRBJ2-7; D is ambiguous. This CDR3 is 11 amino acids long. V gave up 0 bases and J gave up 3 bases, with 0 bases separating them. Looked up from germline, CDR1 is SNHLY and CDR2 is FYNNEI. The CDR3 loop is CASSEAYEQYF. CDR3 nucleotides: TGTGCCAGCAGTGAAGCCTACGAGCAGTACTTC.

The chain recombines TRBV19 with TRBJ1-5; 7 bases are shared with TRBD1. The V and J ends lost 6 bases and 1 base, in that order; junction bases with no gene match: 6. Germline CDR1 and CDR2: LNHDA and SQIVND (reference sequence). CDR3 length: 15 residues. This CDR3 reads CASRVSGGSNQPQHF. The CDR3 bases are TGTGCCAGTAGGGTGTCAGGGGGGAGCAATCAGCCCCAGCATTTT.

DNA for the CDR3: TGTGCCACCAGTGACCCCTTTACTAGCGGCCAAGAGACCCAGTACTTC. Protein sequence: CATSDPFTSGQETQYF. This chain joins TRBV24-1 and TRBJ2-5; 8 bases are shared with TRBD2. Looked up from germline, CDR1 is KGHDR and CDR2 is SFDVKD. The CDR3 is made up of 16 amino acids. V lost 4 bases and J lost 1; bases outside the gene matches: 7.

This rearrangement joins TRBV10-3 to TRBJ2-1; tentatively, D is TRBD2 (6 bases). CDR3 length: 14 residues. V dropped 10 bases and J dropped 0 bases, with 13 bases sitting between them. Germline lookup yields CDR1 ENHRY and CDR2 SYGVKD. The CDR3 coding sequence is TGTGCCACGACGGGCGGGGACTCCTACAATGAGCAGTTCTTC. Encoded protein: CATTGGDSYNEQFF.

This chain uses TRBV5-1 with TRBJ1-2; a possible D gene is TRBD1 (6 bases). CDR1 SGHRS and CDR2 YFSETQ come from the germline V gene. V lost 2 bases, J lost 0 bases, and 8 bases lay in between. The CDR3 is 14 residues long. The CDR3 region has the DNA TGCGCCAGCAGCTTTGACAGGACTAACTATGGCTACACCTTC. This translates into CASSFDRTNYGYTF. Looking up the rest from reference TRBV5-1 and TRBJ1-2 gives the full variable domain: KAGVTQTPRYLIKTRGQQVTLSCSPISGHRSVSWYQQTPGQGLQFLFEYFSETQRNKGNFPGRFSGRQFSNSRSEMNVSTLELGDSALYLCASSFDRTNYGYTFGSGTRLTVV.

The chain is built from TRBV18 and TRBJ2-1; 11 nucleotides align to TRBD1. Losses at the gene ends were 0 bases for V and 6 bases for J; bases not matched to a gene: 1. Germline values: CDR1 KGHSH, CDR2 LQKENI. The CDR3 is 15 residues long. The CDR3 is CASSPPGTGGNEQFF. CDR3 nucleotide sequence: TGTGCCAGCTCACCACCCGGGACAGGGGGCAATGAGCAGTTCTTC.

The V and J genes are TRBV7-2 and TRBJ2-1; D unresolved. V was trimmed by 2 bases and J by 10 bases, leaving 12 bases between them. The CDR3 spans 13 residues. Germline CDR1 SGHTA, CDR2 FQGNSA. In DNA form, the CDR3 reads TGTGCCAGCAGCTTAAACGTGGGCAGGGAGCAGTTCTTC. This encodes CASSLNVGREQFF.

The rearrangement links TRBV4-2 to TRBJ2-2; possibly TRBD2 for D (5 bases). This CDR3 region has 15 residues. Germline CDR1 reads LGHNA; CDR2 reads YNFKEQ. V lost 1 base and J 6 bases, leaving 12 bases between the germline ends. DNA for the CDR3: TGTGCCAGCAGCCAAGGTAATCAGGACTCCGGGGAGCTGTTTTTT. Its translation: CASSQGNQDSGELFF.

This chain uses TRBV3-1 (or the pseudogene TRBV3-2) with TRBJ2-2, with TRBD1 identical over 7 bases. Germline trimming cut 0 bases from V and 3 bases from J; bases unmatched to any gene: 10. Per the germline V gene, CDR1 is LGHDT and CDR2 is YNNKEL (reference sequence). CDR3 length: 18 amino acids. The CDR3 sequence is CASSQERRTGDYTGELFF. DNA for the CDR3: TGTGCCAGCAGCCAAGAGAGAAGGACAGGAGATTACACCGGGGAGCTGTTTTTT.

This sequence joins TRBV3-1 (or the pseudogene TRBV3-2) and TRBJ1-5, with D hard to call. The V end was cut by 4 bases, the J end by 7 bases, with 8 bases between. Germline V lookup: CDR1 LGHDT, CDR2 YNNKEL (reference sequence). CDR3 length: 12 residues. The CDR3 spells CASSPFWQPQHF. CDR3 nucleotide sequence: TGTGCCAGCAGCCCTTTTTGGCAGCCCCAGCATTTT.

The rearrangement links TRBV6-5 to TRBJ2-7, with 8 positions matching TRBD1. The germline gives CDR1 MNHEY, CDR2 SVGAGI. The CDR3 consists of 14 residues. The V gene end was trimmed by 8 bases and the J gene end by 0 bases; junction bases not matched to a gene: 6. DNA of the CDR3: TGTGCCAGCCAGGGACAGGCGAGCTCCTACGAGCAGTACTTC. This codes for CASQGQASSYEQYF.

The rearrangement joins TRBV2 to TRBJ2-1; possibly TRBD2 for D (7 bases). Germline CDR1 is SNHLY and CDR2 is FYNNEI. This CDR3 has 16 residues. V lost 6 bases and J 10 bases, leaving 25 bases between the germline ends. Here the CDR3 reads CASSLRGGGALWEQFF. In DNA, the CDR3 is TGTGCCAGCAGCCTCCGCGGAGGGGGGGCTTTATGGGAGCAGTTCTTC.

The CDR3 nucleotides read TGTGCCAGTAGTATAACAGGGGGAAAGAGCTACACCTTC. Amino acid sequence: CASSITGGKSYTF. The chain is built from TRBV19 and TRBJ1-2, with 8 bases aligning to TRBD1. CDR1 LNHDA and CDR2 SQIVND come from the germline V gene (reference sequence). This CDR3 has 13 amino acids. Trimming cost V 2 bases and J 9 bases; bases outside gene matches: 5.

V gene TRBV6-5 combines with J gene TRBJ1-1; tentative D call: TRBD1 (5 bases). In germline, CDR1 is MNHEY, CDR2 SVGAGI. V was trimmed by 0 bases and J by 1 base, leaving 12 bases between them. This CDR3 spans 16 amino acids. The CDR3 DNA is TGTGCCAGCAGTTACTCGTTTGGGCAGGGGAACACTGAAGCTTTCTTT. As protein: CASSYSFGQGNTEAFF.

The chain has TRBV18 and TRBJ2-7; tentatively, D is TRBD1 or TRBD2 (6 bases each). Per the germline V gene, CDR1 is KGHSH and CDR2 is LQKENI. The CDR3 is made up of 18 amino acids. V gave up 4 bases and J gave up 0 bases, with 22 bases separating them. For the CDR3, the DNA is TGTGCCAGCTCACTACGCACCGGATCGGGGGCAAGCTCCTACGAGCAGTACTTC. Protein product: CASSLRTGSGASSYEQYF.

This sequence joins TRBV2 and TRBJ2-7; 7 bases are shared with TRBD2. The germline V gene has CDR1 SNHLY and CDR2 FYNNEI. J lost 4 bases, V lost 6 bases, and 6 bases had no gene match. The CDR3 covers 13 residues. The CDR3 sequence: CASSRGVQYEQYF. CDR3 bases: TGTGCCAGCAGCCGGGGGGTGCAATACGAGCAGTACTTC.

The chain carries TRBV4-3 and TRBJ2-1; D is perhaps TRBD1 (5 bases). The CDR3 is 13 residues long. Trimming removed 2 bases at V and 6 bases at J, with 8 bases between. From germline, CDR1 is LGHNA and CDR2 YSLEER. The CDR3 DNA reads TGCGCCAGCAGCCAAAGGGGCGGCAATGAGCAGTTCTTC. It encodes CASSQRGGNEQFF.

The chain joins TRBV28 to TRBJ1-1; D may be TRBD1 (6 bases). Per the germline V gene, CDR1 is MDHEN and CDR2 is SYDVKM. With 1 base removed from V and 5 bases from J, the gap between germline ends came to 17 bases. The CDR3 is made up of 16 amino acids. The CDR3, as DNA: TGTGCCAGCAGTTTATTGGGGCAGGGGAGGGAGACTGAAGCTTTCTTT. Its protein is CASSLLGQGRETEAFF.

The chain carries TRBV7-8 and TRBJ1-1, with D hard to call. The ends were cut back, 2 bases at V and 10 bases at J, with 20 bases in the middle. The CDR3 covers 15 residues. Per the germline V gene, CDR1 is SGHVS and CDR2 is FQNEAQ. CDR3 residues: CASSLRVPTRLGAFF. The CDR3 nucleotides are TGTGCCAGCAGCTTACGTGTTCCCACCAGGCTTGGAGCTTTCTTT.

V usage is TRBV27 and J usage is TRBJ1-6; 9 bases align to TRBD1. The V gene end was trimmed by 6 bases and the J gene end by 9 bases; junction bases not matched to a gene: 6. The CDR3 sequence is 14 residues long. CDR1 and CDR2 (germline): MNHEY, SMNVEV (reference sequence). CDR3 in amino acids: CASRGQGFLSPLHF. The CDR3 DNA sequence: TGTGCCAGCAGAGGACAGGGGTTCCTTTCACCCCTCCACTTT.

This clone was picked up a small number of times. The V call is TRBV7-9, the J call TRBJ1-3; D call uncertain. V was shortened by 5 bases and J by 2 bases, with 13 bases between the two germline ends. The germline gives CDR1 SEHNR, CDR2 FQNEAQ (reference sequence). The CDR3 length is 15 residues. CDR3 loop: CASSPWAGAGNTIYF. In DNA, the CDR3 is TGTGCCAGCAGCCCCTGGGCAGGTGCTGGAAACACCATATATTTT.